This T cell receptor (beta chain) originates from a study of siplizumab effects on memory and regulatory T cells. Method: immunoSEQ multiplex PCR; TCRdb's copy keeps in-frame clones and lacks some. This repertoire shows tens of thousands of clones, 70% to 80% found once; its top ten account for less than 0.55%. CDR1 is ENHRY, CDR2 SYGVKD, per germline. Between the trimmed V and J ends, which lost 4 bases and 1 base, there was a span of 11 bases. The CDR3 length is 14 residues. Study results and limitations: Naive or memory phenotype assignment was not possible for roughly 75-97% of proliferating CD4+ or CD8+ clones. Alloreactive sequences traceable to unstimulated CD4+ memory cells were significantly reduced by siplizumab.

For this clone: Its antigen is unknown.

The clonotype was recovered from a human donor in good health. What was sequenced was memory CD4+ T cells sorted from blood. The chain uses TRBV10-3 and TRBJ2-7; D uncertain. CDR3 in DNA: TGTGCCATCAGTGGTGGGGATTCATCCTACGAGCAGTACTTC. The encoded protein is CAISGGDSSYEQYF.